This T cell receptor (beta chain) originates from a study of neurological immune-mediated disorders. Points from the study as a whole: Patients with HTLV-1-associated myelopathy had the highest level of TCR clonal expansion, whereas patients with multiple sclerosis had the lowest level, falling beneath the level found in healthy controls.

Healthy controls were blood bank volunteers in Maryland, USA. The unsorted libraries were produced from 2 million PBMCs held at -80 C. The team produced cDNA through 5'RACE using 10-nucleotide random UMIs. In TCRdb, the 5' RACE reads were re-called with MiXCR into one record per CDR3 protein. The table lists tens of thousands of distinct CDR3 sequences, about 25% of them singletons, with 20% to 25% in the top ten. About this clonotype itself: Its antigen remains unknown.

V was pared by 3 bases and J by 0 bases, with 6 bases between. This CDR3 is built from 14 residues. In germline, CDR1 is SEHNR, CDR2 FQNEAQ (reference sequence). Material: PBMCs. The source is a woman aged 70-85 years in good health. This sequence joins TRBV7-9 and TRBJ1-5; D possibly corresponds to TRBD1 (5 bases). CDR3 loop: CASSFRGSNQPQHF. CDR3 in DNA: TGTGCCAGCAGCTTTAGGGGTAGCAATCAGCCCCAGCATTTT.